Shown below are 30 T cell receptor beta chains from a single sample sequenced in a study of T-cell reconstitution after alpha-beta-depleted transplantation in children. Unique molecular identifiers tagged the TCRbeta library. TCRdb passed the PCR reads through MiXCR, listing each CDR3 protein once. The table includes about 400,000 distinct CDR3 sequences, roughly 20% detected once. Sequencing used PBMCs from the stem cell graft donor, obtained from the stem cell graft. These receptors were taken from a human donor who donated a stem cell graft to a child with acute myeloid leukemia.

V and J are TRBV28 and TRBJ2-1; TRBD1 or TRBD2 may be the D gene (5 bases each). Germline CDR1 and CDR2: MDHEN and SYDVKM. The CDR3 loop spans 15 amino acids. Trimming shortened V by 7 bases and J by 4 bases, and 17 bases separated the two germline ends. CDR3 coding DNA: TGTGCCAGCACCACTAGGGGTACTAGATACAATGAGCAGTTCTTC. Translated, it gives CASTTRGTRYNEQFF.

On this clonotype itself: The junction does not match germline at one end; this may be a read error. V gene TRBV7-6 combines with J gene TRBJ1-1, with unresolved D. The CDR3 is made up of 13 amino acids. The germline CDR1 and CDR2 sequences are SGHVS and FNYEAQ. The CDR3 nucleotides are TGTGCCAGCAGCTTAGCCCAGAACACTGAATCTTTCTTT. Its protein product is CASSLAQNTESFF.

The table lists this clonotype with many counts. The chain uses TRBV20-1 and TRBJ2-1; the match to TRBD2 covers 11 bases. From germline, CDR1 is DFQATT and CDR2 SNEGSKA (reference sequence). The CDR3 totals 15 residues. CDR3 loop: CSLTSGTAPYDEQFF. The CDR3 nucleotides are TGCAGCTTGACTAGCGGGACGGCCCCGTACGATGAGCAGTTCTTC.

This chain connects TRBV24-1 to TRBJ2-1, with 14 positions matching TRBD2. There are 16 residues in the CDR3. Losses at the gene ends were 9 bases for V and 7 bases for J; bases not matched to a gene: 10. Germline assignment: CDR1 KGHDR and CDR2 SFDVKD. Here the CDR3 reads CATSDGGLAGVNEQFF. In DNA, the CDR3 is TGTGCCACCTCCGACGGGGGACTAGCGGGAGTAAATGAGCAGTTCTTC.

This chain connects TRBV29-1 to TRBJ2-7; perhaps TRBD1 as D (6 bases). The CDR3 runs 15 residues. Germline values: CDR1 SQVTM, CDR2 ANQGSEA. Between the trimmed V and J ends, which lost 6 bases and 2 bases, there was a span of 20 bases. CDR3 loop: CSVVTQGNRAYEQYF. In DNA, the CDR3 is TGCAGCGTCGTCACACAGGGAAATAGGGCCTACGAGCAGTACTTC.

Only a few counts were recorded for this clonotype. This chain links TRBV7-9 with TRBJ2-7; D unresolved. The CDR3 has 12 residues. Trimming took 6 bases from V and 6 from J, leaving 12 bases between them. Germline-derived CDR1 and CDR2 are SEHNR and FQNEAQ (reference sequence). The DNA for the CDR3 is TGTGCCAGCAGGCTGGGGTCCGCCGAGCAGTACTTC. It yields the protein CASRLGSAEQYF.

This clonotype was seen a few times. The chain employs TRBV29-1 and TRBJ2-2; D is ambiguous. Germline lookup yields CDR1 SQVTM and CDR2 ANQGSEA. The CDR3 contains 14 residues. Trimming removed 0 bases at V and 2 bases at J, with 7 bases between. The CDR3 nucleotides read TGCAGCGTTGAAGAGACCGCCAACACCGGGGAGCTGTTTTTT. It codes for CSVEETANTGELFF.

This clonotype was counted a few times. The gene calls are TRBV20-1 and TRBJ2-7, with D possibly matching TRBD1 (5 bases). The CDR3 has 11 amino acids. Germline loops: CDR1 DFQATT, CDR2 SNEGSKA (reference sequence). The CDR3 sequence: CRCPGTYEQYF. Written as DNA, the CDR3 is TGCAGATGCCCAGGGACCTACGAGCAGTACTTC.

This clonotype was seen at least ten times. The chain employs TRBV20-1 and TRBJ2-3, with D unresolved. V lost 7 bases, J lost 5 bases, and 19 bases lay in between. CDR1 and CDR2 (germline): DFQATT, SNEGSKA (reference sequence). The CDR3 has 14 residues. The CDR3 DNA reads TGCAGTGAAAGGCAGGTCCTTTCCAAAGATACGCAGTATTTT. Encoded protein: CSERQVLSKDTQYF.

This clonotype was counted ten times or more. The V and J genes are TRBV20-1 and TRBJ2-7; 9 bases map to TRBD2. The J segment lost 5 bases and the V segment lost 3 bases, leaving 8 bases of the junction unmatched. Germline lookup yields CDR1 DFQATT and CDR2 SNEGSKA (reference sequence). The CDR3 spans 14 residues. The CDR3 loop is CSARGSGSTHEQYF. The CDR3 DNA follows: TGCAGTGCTAGGGGTAGCGGGAGTACCCACGAGCAGTACTTC.

This clonotype was seen more than once but under ten times. The J gene is TRBJ2-1, the V gene TRBV10-3, with 12 bases identical to TRBD2. CDR3 size: 15 residues. The J segment lost 5 bases and the V segment lost 6 bases, leaving 5 bases of the junction unmatched. The V gene's germline CDR1 is ENHRY and CDR2 SYGVKD. The CDR3 loop is CAISLASGRDNEQFF. The CDR3, as DNA: TGTGCCATCAGCCTCGCTAGCGGGAGGGACAATGAGCAGTTCTTC.

The rearrangement joins TRBV27 to TRBJ2-3, with 10 bases matching TRBD2. Germline CDR1 is MNHEY and CDR2 is SMNVEV (reference sequence). The CDR3 length is 14 residues. With V trimmed by 7 bases and J by 3 bases, 4 bases remained unmatched. DNA of the CDR3: TGTGCCAGCAAACCTAGCGGGAGAACAGATACGCAGTATTTT. It specifies CASKPSGRTDTQYF.

This clonotype was seen a few times. The genes are TRBV4-1 and TRBJ2-1, with D possibly being TRBD1 (6 bases). Germline values: CDR1 MGHRA, CDR2 YSYEKL. This CDR3 region has 15 residues. V dropped 1 base and J dropped 5 bases, with 12 bases sitting between them. CDR3 sequence (DNA): TGCGCCAGCAGCCAAGGGGCAGGGGAAGACAATGAGCAGTTCTTC. It encodes CASSQGAGEDNEQFF.

Only a few counts were recorded for this clonotype. The rearrangement joins TRBV6-1 to TRBJ2-5; 7 nucleotides align to TRBD2. Germline CDR1 and CDR2: MNHNS and SASEGT. The CDR3 runs to 15 residues. J lost 1 base, V lost 5 bases, and 7 bases had no gene match. The CDR3 loop is CASSPLGGSQETQYF. CDR3 bases: TGTGCCAGCAGTCCCCTGGGGGGGTCCCAAGAGACCCAGTACTTC.

The chain has TRBV11-2 and TRBJ2-7; the match to TRBD2 covers 11 bases. CDR3 size: 16 residues. Unmatched junction bases numbered 14, after V lost 8 bases and J lost 5 bases. Germline V gives CDR1 SGHAT, CDR2 FQNNGV. The CDR3 bases are TGTGCCAGCCTCGCGGGGGCTAGCGGGAGGATAAACGAGCAGTACTTC. Translated, it gives CASLAGASGRINEQYF.

This clonotype was counted many times. The chain joins TRBV12-3 or TRBV12-4 to TRBJ2-1; 8 positions match TRBD2. There are 15 residues in the CDR3. The V segment lost 3 bases and the J segment 3 bases; nucleotides outside the gene matches: 4. The CDR3 region is CASSLSGSYYNEQFF. CDR3 nucleotide sequence: TGTGCCAGCAGTTTGAGCGGGAGCTACTACAATGAGCAGTTCTTC.

The table lists this clonotype with many counts. V gene TRBV2 combines with J gene TRBJ2-2; 12 bases fit TRBD2. The CDR3 runs to 15 residues. Germline values: CDR1 SNHLY, CDR2 FYNNEI. Trimming cost V 5 bases and J 7 bases; bases outside gene matches: 5. CDR3 amino acids: CASSPLAGGGGELFF. The CDR3 DNA is TGTGCCAGCAGTCCCCTAGCGGGAGGGGGCGGGGAGCTGTTTTTT.

The chain is built from TRBV30 and TRBJ2-3; D remains unclear. Trimming took 2 bases from V and 2 from J, leaving 8 bases between them. The CDR3 runs 13 residues. The germline V gene has CDR1 GTSNPN and CDR2 SVGIG (reference sequence). The CDR3 loop reads CAWSYGDTDTQYF. The CDR3 bases are TGTGCCTGGAGTTATGGGGACACAGATACGCAGTATTTT.

Only a few counts were recorded for this clonotype. The chain recombines TRBV25-1 with TRBJ2-4; a weak D match, TRBD1 (5 bases). The ends were cut back, 5 bases at V and 0 bases at J, with 20 bases in the middle. The germline CDR1 and CDR2 sequences are MGHDK and SYGVNS. The CDR3 consists of 18 residues. CDR3 coding DNA: TGTGCCAGCAGTCCTCAATCCACAGGAAATCTAGCCAAAAACATTCAGTACTTC. It is translated as CASSPQSTGNLAKNIQYF.

The V and J genes are TRBV28 and TRBJ2-3; TRBD1 aligns across 8 bases. The CDR3 covers 14 residues. After removal of 3 bases from V and 4 bases from J, the junction contained 3 bases not matched to a gene. Germline CDR1 and CDR2: MDHEN and SYDVKM. CDR3 amino acids: CASSFDRGADTQYF. Here the CDR3 DNA reads TGTGCCAGCAGTTTTGACAGGGGCGCAGATACGCAGTATTTT.

Note on this clonotype: This CDR3 fails to terminate in the conserved phenylalanine or tryptophan, so it likely reflects a read error. This chain connects TRBV18 to TRBJ1-1, with 9 bases lining up with TRBD1. The V gene's germline CDR1 is KGHSH and CDR2 LQKENI. The CDR3 sequence is 16 residues long. V shed 3 bases and J 0 bases; nucleotides not matched to a gene: 5. The CDR3 DNA reads TGTGCCAGCTCACCGGGACAGGGACCCTTGAACACTGAAGCTTTCGTT. Amino acids: CASSPGQGPLNTEAFV.

The rearrangement links TRBV5-4 to TRBJ2-3; 7 bases align to TRBD1. V shed 1 base and J 6 bases; nucleotides not matched to a gene: 11. From germline, CDR1 is SGHNT and CDR2 YYREEE (reference sequence). CDR3 length equals 16 residues. CDR3: CASSLPTGSPSDTQYF. CDR3 bases: TGTGCCAGCAGCTTGCCGACAGGGTCCCCGTCCGATACGCAGTATTTT.

This clonotype was observed a handful of times. DNA of the CDR3: TGTGCCAGCAGTCCCAGGACAGGGAATGAGCAGTTCTTC. It yields the protein CASSPRTGNEQFF. The chain carries TRBV27 and TRBJ2-1; TRBD1 matches 8 bases. The CDR3 loop spans 13 amino acids. J gave up 7 bases and V 5 bases, and 4 bases lay outside the gene matches. Germline CDR1 and CDR2: MNHEY and SMNVEV (reference sequence).

The rearrangement joins TRBV12-3 or TRBV12-4 to TRBJ2-5; D is ambiguous. This CDR3 contains 14 residues. Trimming removed 1 base at V and 2 bases at J, with 8 bases between. The CDR3 loop reads CASSLVGRQETQYF. The CDR3 nucleotides are TGTGCCAGCAGTTTAGTAGGGCGGCAAGAGACCCAGTACTTC.

This clonotype appeared many times. This chain links TRBV7-7 with TRBJ2-1; weak D call: TRBD2 (5 bases). This CDR3 has 14 amino acids. From germline, CDR1 is SSHAT and CDR2 FNYEAQ (reference sequence). Trimming took off 5 bases at V and 4 bases at J, with 12 bases between the two ends. CDR3 in DNA: TGTGCCAGCAGCCCGACACTAGGTTACAATGAGCAGTTCTTC. Its translation: CASSPTLGYNEQFF.

The rearrangement uses TRBV25-1 and TRBJ2-1; D gene unclear. V was clipped by 5 bases and J by 7 bases, with 9 bases between them. The CDR3 is 12 residues long. The V gene's germline CDR1 is MGHDK and CDR2 SYGVNS. CDR3 sequence: CASSLKPNEQFF. CDR3 nucleotides: TGTGCCAGCAGTTTAAAACCTAATGAGCAGTTCTTC.

The chain recombines TRBV5-5 with TRBJ1-6; TRBD1 matches 10 bases. The CDR3 has 15 amino acids. V dropped 5 bases and J dropped 13; count of bases not matched to a gene: 12. Germline V lookup: CDR1 SGHKS, CDR2 YYEKEE (reference sequence). The CDR3 loop reads CASRLTGGIIAPLHF. CDR3 coding DNA: TGTGCCAGCAGGCTGACAGGGGGCATAATTGCGCCCCTCCACTTT.

This clonotype was found once. V and J are TRBV24-1 and TRBJ2-2; TRBD2 aligns across 10 bases. Germline V CDR1 and CDR2: KGHDR, SFDVKD. V was pared by 6 bases and J by 3 bases, with 6 bases of the junction left unmatched. This CDR3 spans 16 amino acids. CDR3 sequence reads: CATSSPSGRYTGELFF. As DNA, the CDR3 is TGTGCCACCAGTAGTCCTAGCGGGAGATACACCGGGGAGCTGTTTTTT.

V and J are TRBV28 and TRBJ2-1; 8 bases are shared with TRBD2. Germline trimming cut 6 bases from V and 14 bases from J; bases unmatched to any gene: 9. Germline CDR1 MDHEN, CDR2 SYDVKM. The CDR3 is made up of 12 amino acids. CDR3 coding DNA: TGTGCCAGCAGCTTAGGGTCGGGAGGGGAGTTCTTC. Its translation is CASSLGSGGEFF.

This clonotype was recorded only once. One end of the junction does not line up with germline, which may come from a read error. The chain joins TRBV15 to TRBJ1-4; D ambiguous. The CDR3 is 13 amino acids. CDR1 and CDR2 (germline): LNHNV, YYDKDF (reference sequence). CDR3 in amino acids: CVTSTAANEKLFF. The CDR3 DNA reads as TGTGTCACCAGCACCGCAGCTAATGAAAAACTGTTTTTT.